This entry lists 15 T cell receptor beta chains sequenced from one sample in a study of blood T cell repertoires in COVID-19. TCRdb keeps only in-frame clones here, not all; method: immunoSEQ multiplex PCR. Of about 500,000 clones listed, 87% are singletons. The source material was PBMCs or T cells enriched from blood (not recorded which). The receptors here all came from a woman aged 18-29 years who had recovered from COVID-19.

This clone was picked up a small number of times. This chain joins TRBV30 and TRBJ2-7, with D maybe TRBD1 (5 bases). Germline-derived CDR1 and CDR2 are GTSNPN and SVGIG (reference sequence). The CDR3 extends over 14 amino acids. Between the trimmed V and J ends, which lost 0 bases and 6 bases, there was a span of 15 bases. CDR3 sequence reads: CAWSVIEQGSEQYF. CDR3 coding DNA: TGTGCCTGGAGTGTTATTGAGCAGGGAAGCGAGCAGTACTTC. The full variable domain, in which reference TRBV30 and TRBJ2-7 provide the parts outside the CDR3, is SQTIHQWPATLVQPVGSPLSLECTVEGTSNPNLYWYRQAAGRGLQLLFYSVGIGQISSEVPQNLSASRPQDRQFILSSKKLLLSDSGFYLCAWSVIEQGSEQYFGPGTRLTVT.

This clone occurred once. CDR3 in amino acids: CTSSQDQAGGPGTQYF. The CDR3 region has the DNA TGCACCAGCAGCCAAGATCAGGCGGGGGGGCCGGGGACGCAGTATTTT. V gene TRBV1 combines with J gene TRBJ2-3; the table's D call, TRBD2, was not checked against the DNA. TRBV1 is shown as a pseudogene. The CDR3 runs 16 residues.

CDR3 DNA sequence: TGTGCCAGCAGGACGGACATTGGGACAGGGAATTCACCCCTCCACTTT. This gives the protein CASRTDIGTGNSPLHF. The chain employs TRBV2 and TRBJ1-6; 9 positions match TRBD1. The CDR3 covers 16 residues. The ends lost 6 bases at V and 7 bases at J; junction bases unmatched: 10. CDR1 and CDR2 (germline): SNHLY, FYNNEI.

CDR3 amino acids: CSALNYNEQFF. The CDR3 DNA reads as TGCAGTGCCTTAAATTACAATGAGCAGTTCTTC. This chain joins TRBV20-1 and TRBJ2-1; no reliable D call. CDR3 length: 11 residues. CDR1 and CDR2 from the germline V gene are DFQATT and SNEGSKA (reference sequence). V lost 6 bases and J 4 bases, leaving 7 bases between the germline ends.

The chain combines TRBV2 with TRBJ1-3; D possibly corresponds to TRBD1 (5 bases). CDR1 is SNHLY, CDR2 FYNNEI, per germline. V was shortened by 7 bases and J by 5 bases, with 9 bases between the two germline ends. There are 12 residues in the CDR3. Here the CDR3 reads CASNQGRNTIYF. CDR3 nucleotides: TGTGCCAGCAACCAGGGCCGAAACACCATATATTTT.

The genes are TRBV24-1 and TRBJ2-4, with 9 bases identical to TRBD1. Germline V lookup: CDR1 KGHDR, CDR2 SFDVKD. The CDR3 covers 12 residues. V trimming: 12 bases; J trimming: 8 bases; junction bases outside the gene matches: 7. CDR3 amino acids: CASQGAEDIQYF. CDR3 in DNA: TGTGCCTCACAGGGGGCTGAGGACATTCAGTACTTC.

A remark on this clone: In the same sample, other DNA sequences code for this CDR3. The rearrangement uses TRBV7-2 and TRBJ1-1, with D hard to call. CDR3 length: 13 amino acids. The germline V gene encodes CDR1 SGHTA and CDR2 FQGNSA. Trimming pared 1 base from V and 8 bases from J, leaving 11 bases between. The CDR3 reads CASSLDGEAEAFF. CDR3 coding DNA: TGTGCCAGCAGCTTAGACGGGGAGGCGGAAGCTTTCTTT.

The chain uses TRBV19 and TRBJ1-4; D gene ambiguous. Trimming cost V 4 bases and J 7 bases, with 10 bases left between them. The CDR3 loop spans 13 amino acids. Looked up from germline, CDR1 is LNHDA and CDR2 is SQIVND (reference sequence). The chain's CDR3 is CASSKLASEKLFF. The CDR3 DNA follows: TGTGCCAGTAGTAAGTTGGCAAGTGAAAAACTGTTTTTT.

The V gene is TRBV7-9, the J gene TRBJ2-7; D is uncertain. This CDR3 region has 12 residues. Trimming stripped 5 bases from V and 3 bases from J, with 8 bases between. Germline V lookup: CDR1 SEHNR, CDR2 FQNEAQ (reference sequence). In DNA form, the CDR3 reads TGTGCCAGCAGCACTACATTCTACGAGCAGTACTTC. It encodes CASSTTFYEQYF.

The chain combines TRBV2 with TRBJ2-7; a possible D gene is TRBD2 (6 bases). This CDR3 comprises 15 residues. Germline V gene data show CDR1 as SNHLY and CDR2 as FYNNEI. Trimming removed 4 bases from V and 6 bases from J, with 19 bases in between. CDR3 residues: CASSGGVGSSGEQYF. The CDR3 DNA sequence: TGTGCCAGCAGTGGGGGCGTGGGGAGTAGCGGCGAGCAGTACTTC.

V is TRBV6-6 and J is TRBJ1-1, with a possible D match to TRBD1 (5 bases). Between the trimmed V and J ends, which lost 5 bases and 4 bases, there was a span of 26 bases. The germline V gene encodes CDR1 MNHNY and CDR2 SVGAGI (reference sequence). CDR3 length: 18 amino acids. The CDR3 DNA sequence: TGTGCCAGCAGTCTTGACCGGGAGGGGCGCACGGGGTCCACTGAAGCTTTCTTT. It translates to CASSLDREGRTGSTEAFF.

On this clone: The junction departs from germline at one end; a sequencing error may be responsible. This chain links TRBV7-2 with TRBJ2-1; a possible D gene is TRBD2 (7 bases). The CDR3 is made up of 16 amino acids. In germline, CDR1 is SGHTA, CDR2 FQGNSA. The CDR3 coding sequence is TGTGCCAGCACCTTAAAGGGGGGGGGACGCTACAATGAGCAGTTCTTC. Its translation is CASTLKGGGRYNEQFF.

The chain recombines TRBV11-3 with TRBJ2-3, with D maybe TRBD2 (5 bases). There are 13 residues in the CDR3. The germline V gene has CDR1 SGHNT and CDR2 YENEEA. V was trimmed by 5 bases and J by 4 bases, leaving 10 bases between them. CDR3 sequence: CASSRTRSDTQYF. In nucleotides, the CDR3 is TGTGCCAGCAGCCGAACTAGGTCAGATACGCAGTATTTT. The variable domain in full, with the rest retrieved from reference TRBV11-3 and TRBJ2-3, is EAGVVQSPRYKIIEKKQPVAFWCNPISGHNTLYWYLQNLGQGPELLIRYENEEAVDDSQLPKDRFSAERLKGVDSTLKIQPAELGDSAVYLCASSRTRSDTQYFGPGTRLTVL.

This clone was observed a few times. The gene calls are TRBV12-5 and TRBJ1-6; a possible D gene is TRBD1 (5 bases). Deletions cut 2 bases from V and 3 bases from J, with 14 bases between. CDR3 length: 17 residues. Germline V gene lookup returns CDR1 LGHNT and CDR2 FRNRAP. The CDR3 sequence: CASGLKRGEDYNSPLHF. In DNA form, the CDR3 reads TGTGCTAGTGGTTTGAAAAGGGGCGAAGACTATAATTCACCCCTCCACTTT.

The CDR3 nucleotides are TGTGCCATCAGTGCTACAGGGAGGGACACTGAAGCTTTCTTT. Translated: CAISATGRDTEAFF. The chain is built from TRBV10-3 and TRBJ1-1; TRBD1 might be the D (6 bases). Trimming took 4 bases from V and 3 from J, leaving 12 bases between them. CDR1 ENHRY and CDR2 SYGVKD come from the germline V gene. The CDR3 totals 14 residues.